This record concerns one T cell receptor beta chain sequence. Original analysis: Reference gene primer amplification gave nucleated cell count estimates. TCRdb's copy holds only in-frame clones and misses some; the assay was immunoSEQ multiplex PCR. V, J and clone size were drawn from that table, and D and trimming were deduced from the DNA. The sample contains approximately 200,000 clones, around 80% of which appear only once. This sample is part of a study of blood T cell repertoires in COVID-19. Study-wide background: Sites across the United States, Italy and Spain contributed samples from acute and convalescent COVID-19. T cells, B-cell-depleted T cells, or PBMCs supplied cDNA or gDNA.

Seattle's cohort entered during active infection and was followed longitudinally. Specimen: peripheral blood. This clonotype was sampled from a woman of 80 years or more with COVID-19, enrolled during active disease.

The CDR3 reads CASSVSRGGTGELFF. As DNA, the CDR3 is TGTGCCAGCAGCGTCTCTAGAGGCGGCACCGGGGAGCTGTTTTTT. This chain links TRBV9 with TRBJ2-2; D is undetermined. There are 15 residues in the CDR3. Trimming removed 2 bases from V and 4 bases from J, with 12 bases in between. From germline, CDR1 is SGDLS and CDR2 YYNGEE.